The source of this T cell receptor beta chain is a study of blood T cell repertoires in COVID-19 (dated by TCRdb to about 2020). Notes on the research overall: Samples covering the acute and convalescent phases of COVID-19 were provided by collaborators in the United States, Italy and Spain. The prospective study material was composed of cDNA or gDNA derived from T cells, B-cell-depleted T cells, or PBMCs. The dataset comprised deeply sampled blood TCRbeta repertoires from subjects exposed to, actively infected with, or recovered from COVID-19. A freely available public database, intended as a resource for researchers studying the immune response to SARS-CoV-2, is where the repertoires were released. The samples were drawn from the first 160 participants of the ongoing ImmuneRACE study and from 1,200 or so subjects provided by 6 global collaborators. Nearly every sample came with metadata listing a de-identified subject ID, COVID-19 status, age in years and sex. Where available, HLA class I and class II types were taken from metadata supplied by the sample provider and were not determined by assay-based typing. Overall results and qualifications from the work: The quantity of clinical and demographic metadata differed by source and by participant and was supplied without curation.

TCRbeta CDR3 regions were amplified from genomic DNA by means of the immunoSEQ Assay, a bias-controlled multiplex PCR. In the paper's pipeline: Within the assay, amplification of reference gene primers was used to estimate how many nucleated cells each sample contained. Sequence reads were collapsed and filtered to measure the absolute abundance of every unique TCRbeta CDR3 rearrangement. For each sample, productive Simpson clonality was calculated by taking the square root of Simpson's diversity index across productive rearrangements. TCRdb mirrors the immuneACCESS table, restricted to in-frame sequences. Some clones are absent from its copies; in checked studies, under half trace to an unresolved V gene, and the reason for the others is unknown. D and trimming were read from the DNA, whereas the V and J calls and clone size are those reported in that table. The sample has some 380,000 clones on record, more than 65% of them singletons. The top ten clones comprise more than 0.95% of the sample.

Trimming removed 3 bases from V and 1 base from J, leaving 15 bases between the germline ends. The germline V gene provides CDR1 MGHRA and CDR2 YSYEKL. CDR3 length: 16 amino acids, cysteine to phenylalanine. The retained sequence is limited to the CDR3, 48 bases, with the frame set at the first base. The collaborating institutions used their own protocols to collect whole blood in K2EDTA tubes. Collaborator samples were shipped for TCRbeta analysis as frozen whole blood, isolated PBMCs, or DNA extracted from either sample type. This clone was found once. Its antigen is not yet known. The sample holds no much larger clone one base away, and base qualities are not on file.

This clonotype originated in a human donor with acute or convalescent COVID-19. The donor label of this sample is uncertain. The sample was peripheral blood. The chain employs TRBV4-1 and TRBJ1-2; the D gene cannot be named for sure. The CDR3 region has the sequence CASSHLMGAHNYGYTF. The nucleotides read TGCGCCAGCAGCCATCTCATGGGCGCGCATAACTATGGCTACACCTTC.